The present T cell receptor beta chain was sequenced within a study of T cell responses to AZD1222 COVID-19 vaccine. Produced via immunoSEQ multiplex PCR; TCRdb's table is partial and in-frame only. The table has about 130,000 clones, about 93% seen once; the top ten hold around 3.6%. In the case of this clone: The antigen is undetermined.

Study-level points and caveats: CD4 TCRs covered the whole spike, strongest at regions 160-218 and 743-854.

The CDR3 is 11 amino acids. V was clipped by 0 bases and J by 10 bases, with 4 bases between them. Germline values: CDR1 SGHDN, CDR2 FVKESK. The sequences come from peripheral blood, collected on day 0 of AZD1222 vaccination. The chain recombines TRBV14 with TRBJ1-3; D is unresolved. The receptor's source is an adult in good health. The CDR3 nucleotides read TGTGCCAGCAGCCAAGAAAGGACCATATATTTT. It is translated as CASSQERTIYF.